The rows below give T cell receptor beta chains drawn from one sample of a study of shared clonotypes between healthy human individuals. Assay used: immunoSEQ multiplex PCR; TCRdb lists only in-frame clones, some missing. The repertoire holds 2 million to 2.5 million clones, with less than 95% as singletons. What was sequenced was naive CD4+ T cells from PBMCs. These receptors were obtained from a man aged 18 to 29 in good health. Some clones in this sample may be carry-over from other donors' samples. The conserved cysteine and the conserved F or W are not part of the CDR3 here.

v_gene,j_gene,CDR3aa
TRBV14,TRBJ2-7,ASSPGPLVLYEQY
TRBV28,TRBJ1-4,ASSLERPTTNEKLF
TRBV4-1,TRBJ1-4,ASSQAAGTFGKGLF
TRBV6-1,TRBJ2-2,ASSDRGAPGTGELF
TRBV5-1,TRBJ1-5,ASSLEGVGNQPQH
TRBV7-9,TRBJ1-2,ASSSNRDTFPYGYT
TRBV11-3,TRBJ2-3,ASSPTGTTYTQY
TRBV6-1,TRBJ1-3,ASSEGNSGNTIY
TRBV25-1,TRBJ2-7,ASSAQGTGAYEQY
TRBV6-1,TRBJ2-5,ASSAERGVGETQY
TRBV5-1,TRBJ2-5,ASRVPEETQY
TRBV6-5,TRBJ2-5,ASGPPGQETQY
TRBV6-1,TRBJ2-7,ASSAAPGSGHSYEQY
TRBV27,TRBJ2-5,ASSTTRAGGPAETQY
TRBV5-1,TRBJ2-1,ASSLGLAGDGEQF
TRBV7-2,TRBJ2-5,ASSQERGETQY